Below, 13 T cell receptor beta chains from the same sample are listed, as sequenced in a study of cytomegalovirus exposure and HLA in healthy donors. The PCR contained 60 Vbeta and 13 Jbeta primers. This table comes from immunoSEQ multiplex PCR, and its TCRdb copy is limited to in-frame clones, with some not included. This listing includes around 75,000 clones. Sample: PBMCs. The origin of the receptors is a man aged 35-49 years in good health and CMV-seronegative.

The J gene is TRBJ2-1, the V gene TRBV9; the D gene could be TRBD1 or TRBD2 (6 bases each). CDR3 length equals 17 residues. Looked up from germline, CDR1 is SGDLS and CDR2 is YYNGEE. Trimming took 4 bases from V and 0 from J, leaving 17 bases between them. In DNA, the CDR3 is TGTGCCAGCAGCTTAGGGGGGACATTGAGCTCCTACAATGAGCAGTTCTTC. Its translation is CASSLGGTLSSYNEQFF.

This chain links TRBV4-1 with TRBJ1-6; 7 nucleotides match TRBD1. V trimming: 4 bases; J trimming: 0 bases; junction bases outside the gene matches: 3. This CDR3 region has 16 residues. Germline CDR1 and CDR2: MGHRA and YSYEKL. CDR3 region: CASSLRDSSYNSPLHF. In nucleotides, the CDR3 is TGCGCCAGCAGCCTCCGGGACAGCTCCTATAATTCACCCCTCCACTTT.

The genes are TRBV9 and TRBJ2-1, with 10 bases fitting TRBD1. V lost 3 bases and J lost 7; bases outside the gene matches: 4. Germline loops: CDR1 SGDLS, CDR2 YYNGEE. This CDR3 contains 14 residues. CDR3 protein: CASSAWDRGNEQFF. CDR3 nucleotide sequence: TGTGCCAGCAGCGCCTGGGACAGGGGAAATGAGCAGTTCTTC.

The chain recombines TRBV27 with TRBJ1-1; no definite D call. Trimming pared 5 bases from V and 1 base from J, leaving 8 bases between. The CDR3 loop spans 13 amino acids. The germline V gene encodes CDR1 MNHEY and CDR2 SMNVEV (reference sequence). CDR3 loop: CASSVQENTEAFF. DNA for the CDR3: TGTGCCAGCAGTGTCCAGGAGAACACTGAAGCTTTCTTT.

With regard to this clone: One end of the junction is discordant with germline, which a read error may explain. This chain uses TRBV11-2 with TRBJ2-1; 11 bases match TRBD2. The CDR3 runs to 16 residues. Germline values: CDR1 SGHAT, CDR2 FQNNGV. The CDR3 spells CAGSSLSGGARYEQFF. For the CDR3, the DNA is TGTGCCGGCAGCTCTCTTAGCGGGGGGGCCAGATATGAGCAGTTCTTC.

The V gene is TRBV7-9, the J gene TRBJ2-7, with a weak D call TRBD2 (6 bases). Germline CDR1 reads SEHNR; CDR2 reads FQNEAQ (reference sequence). Trimming took 1 base from V and 5 from J, leaving 18 bases between them. The CDR3 runs to 16 residues. The CDR3: CASSLGAGIPPDEQYF. For the CDR3, the DNA is TGTGCCAGCAGCTTAGGGGCGGGGATCCCTCCGGACGAGCAGTACTTC.

The chain links TRBV5-4 to TRBJ2-5, with D perhaps TRBD1 (6 bases). In germline, CDR1 is SGHNT, CDR2 YYREEE (reference sequence). This CDR3 has 17 amino acids. V was clipped by 3 bases and J by 5 bases, with 23 bases between them. CDR3: CASSSTMGTGFGETQYF. In DNA form, the CDR3 reads TGTGCCAGCAGCTCGACGATGGGTACAGGGTTCGGTGAGACCCAGTACTTC. The full variable domain, its missing parts supplied by reference TRBV5-4 and TRBJ2-5, is ETGVTQSPTHLIKTRGQQVTLRCSSQSGHNTVSWYQQALGQGPQFIFQYYREEENGRGNFPPRFSGLQFPNYSSELNVNALELDDSALYLCASSSTMGTGFGETQYFGPGTRLLVL.

This chain joins TRBV2 and TRBJ1-2; 7 nucleotides line up with TRBD1. Germline loops: CDR1 SNHLY, CDR2 FYNNEI. The CDR3 runs to 13 residues. The trim removed 6 bases at V and 8 bases at J, leaving 9 bases unmatched. The DNA for the CDR3 is TGTGCCAGCAGAACAGGGGCGCTACAAGGCTACACCTTC. Protein product: CASRTGALQGYTF.

CDR3 in amino acids: CASSRRIPGYGYTF. Here the CDR3 DNA reads TGTGCCAGTAGTCGCAGAATCCCAGGGTATGGCTACACCTTC. This rearrangement joins TRBV19 to TRBJ1-2, with D perhaps TRBD1 (5 bases). Per the germline V gene, CDR1 is LNHDA and CDR2 is SQIVND (reference sequence). The CDR3 is made up of 14 amino acids. V lost 5 bases to trimming and J lost 5 bases, with 15 bases between them.

The chain joins TRBV11-2 to TRBJ2-2; possible D gene TRBD1, 6 bases. The length of the CDR3 is 15 residues. Per germline, CDR1 SGHAT and CDR2 FQNNGV. V lost 1 base, J lost 2 bases, and 8 bases lay in between. DNA of the CDR3: TGTGCCAGCAGCTTAGGGGGGCGAAACACCGGGGAGCTGTTTTTT. Protein sequence: CASSLGGRNTGELFF.

The chain is built from TRBV29-1 and TRBJ2-1, with 8 bases that match TRBD2. Germline V gives CDR1 SQVTM, CDR2 ANQGSEA. The CDR3 is made up of 15 amino acids. V lost 7 bases and J lost 5; bases outside the gene matches: 13. Here the CDR3 reads CSAGGVLGANNEQFF. The DNA of the CDR3 is TGCAGCGCCGGGGGGGTTCTTGGGGCGAACAATGAGCAGTTCTTC.

The chain joins TRBV6-1 to TRBJ1-1; weak D call: TRBD1 (6 bases). Per germline, CDR1 MNHNS and CDR2 SASEGT. CDR3 length: 15 amino acids. Trimming pared 4 bases from V and 0 bases from J, leaving 12 bases between. CDR3 sequence: CASSGRQGMNTEAFF. The DNA for the CDR3 is TGTGCCAGCAGTGGACGCCAGGGGATGAACACTGAAGCTTTCTTT.

The V and J genes are TRBV5-8 and TRBJ2-2; TRBD1 matches 10 bases. Germline CDR1 SGHTS, CDR2 YDEGEE. The CDR3 runs to 18 residues. With V trimmed by 0 bases and J by 3 bases, 8 bases remained unmatched. The CDR3 nucleotides read TGTGCCAGCAGCTTGGGACAGGGGGCGCGAAAATACACCGGGGAGCTGTTTTTT. The encoded protein is CASSLGQGARKYTGELFF. The whole variable domain, filled in from reference TRBV5-8 and TRBJ2-2, reads EAGVTQSPTHLIKTRGQQATLRCSPISGHTSVYWYQQALGLGLQFLLWYDEGEERNRGNFPPRFSGRQFPNYSSELNVNALELEDSALYLCASSLGQGARKYTGELFFGEGSRLTVL.